This T cell receptor beta chain was found in a study of T-cell memory formation after mild COVID-19. The CDR3 loop spans 13 amino acids. CDR1 is SGHRS and CDR2 is YFSETQ in the germline V gene. V shed 0 bases and J shed 10 bases, with 8 bases lying between them. From the 5' RACE reads, TCRdb called clonotypes with MiXCR, one entry per CDR3 protein. The table shows a few hundred thousand distinct CDR3 sequences, with 8% to 10% occurring only once. The V gene is TRBV5-1, the J gene TRBJ1-6; no clear D. The sample was PBMCs or a T cell subset sorted from them (not recorded which). The TCR was taken from a man younger than 30 who had mild COVID-19 (a few samples of this study predate the infection). Cell type and time point are not known. The CDR3 DNA reads TGCGCCAGCAGCTTGGGGTCCCGGTCACCCCTCCACTTT. This sequence encodes CASSLGSRSPLHF.